The present T cell receptor (beta chain) was sequenced within a study of T cell repertoires in cytomegalovirus infection. Study at large: Both CMV infection and a matching HLA type were indicated by public TCR beta signatures. Findings and caveats of the study: Dominating the ex vivo response were TCR beta clonotypes that were CMV-specific and HLA-C-restricted. Adding up the frequency of public TCR beta families identified people who carried CMV plus the relevant HLA.

TCRdb processed the reads anew with MiXCR; each CDR3 protein has one entry. This sample yields 200,000 to 300,000 distinct CDR3 sequences, of which around 9% are seen a single time; about 14% belongs to the top ten. On this clonotype itself: The antigen is unknown.

After removal of 1 base from V and 4 bases from J, the junction contained 7 bases not matched to a gene. This CDR3 comprises 16 residues. Germline V gene sequence: CDR1 SGHAT, CDR2 FQNNGV. The sequence was collected from a human donor in good health (CMV status not recorded). Some clones in this sample may be carry-over from other donors' samples. What was sequenced was PBMCs. The V call is TRBV11-2, the J call TRBJ2-3, with 8 bases that match TRBD2. The CDR3 sequence: CASSLAGGPGSDTQYF. The CDR3 DNA reads TGTGCCAGCAGCTTAGCGGGAGGGCCGGGATCAGATACGCAGTATTTT.